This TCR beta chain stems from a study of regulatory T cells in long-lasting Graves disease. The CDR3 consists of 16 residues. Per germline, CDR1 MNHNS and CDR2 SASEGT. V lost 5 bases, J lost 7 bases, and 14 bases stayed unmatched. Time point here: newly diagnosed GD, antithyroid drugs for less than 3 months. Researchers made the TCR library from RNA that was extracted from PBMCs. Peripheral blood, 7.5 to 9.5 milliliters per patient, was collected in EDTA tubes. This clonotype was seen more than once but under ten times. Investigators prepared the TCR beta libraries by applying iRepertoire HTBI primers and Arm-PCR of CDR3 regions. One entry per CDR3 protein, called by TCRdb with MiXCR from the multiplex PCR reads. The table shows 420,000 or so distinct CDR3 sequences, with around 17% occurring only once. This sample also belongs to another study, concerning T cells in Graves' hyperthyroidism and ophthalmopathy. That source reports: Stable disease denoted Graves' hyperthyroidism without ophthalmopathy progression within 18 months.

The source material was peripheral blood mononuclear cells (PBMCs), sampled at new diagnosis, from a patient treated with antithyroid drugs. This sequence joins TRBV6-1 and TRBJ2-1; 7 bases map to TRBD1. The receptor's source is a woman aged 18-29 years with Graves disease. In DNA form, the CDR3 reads TGTGCCAGCAGTCAAACAGACAGGGTAAGAGGGAATGAGCAGTTCTTC. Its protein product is CASSQTDRVRGNEQFF.